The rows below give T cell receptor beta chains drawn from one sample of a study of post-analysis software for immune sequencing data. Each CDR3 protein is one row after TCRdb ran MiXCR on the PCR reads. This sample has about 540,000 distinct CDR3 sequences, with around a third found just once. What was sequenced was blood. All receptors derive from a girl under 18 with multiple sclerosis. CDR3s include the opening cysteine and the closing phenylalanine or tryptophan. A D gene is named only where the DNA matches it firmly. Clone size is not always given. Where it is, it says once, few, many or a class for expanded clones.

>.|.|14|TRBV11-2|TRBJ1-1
TGTGCCTGCAGCTTCGTAGGGGGGTACACTGAAGCTTTCTTT
CACSFVGGYTEAFF
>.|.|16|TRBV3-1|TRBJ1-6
TGTGCCAGCAGCCAAGCGGGGGGCGCGAGTAATTCACCCCTCCACTTT
CASSQAGGASNSPLHF
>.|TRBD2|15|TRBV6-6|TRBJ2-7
TGTGCCAGCAGGGATAGCGGGGGCCGTACCTACGAGCAGTACTTC
CASRDSGGRTYEQYF
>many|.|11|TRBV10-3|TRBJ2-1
TGTGCCTCCGACCGGGGAGGTGAGCAGTTCTTC
CASDRGGEQFF
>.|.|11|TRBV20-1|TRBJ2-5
TGCAGTGCTCCGGGACCCGAGACCCAGTACTTC
CSAPGPETQYF
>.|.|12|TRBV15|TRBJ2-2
TGTGCCACCAGCAGGACTAGGGGGGAGCTGTTTTTT
CATSRTRGELFF
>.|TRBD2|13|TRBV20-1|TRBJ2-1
TGCAGTGCTACCGGGACTAGCATCAATGAGCAGTTCTTC
CSATGTSINEQFF
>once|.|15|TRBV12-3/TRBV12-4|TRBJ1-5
TGTGCCAGCAGTTTAGGGGCCCCCGGGGATCAGCCCAAGCATTTT
CASSLGAPGDQPKHF
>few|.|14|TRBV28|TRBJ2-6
TGTGCCAGCAGTTTTCCCCAAGTGGCCAACGTCCTGACTTTC
CASSFPQVANVLTF
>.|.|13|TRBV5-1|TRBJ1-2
TGCGCCAGCAGCGAGGTAGGGGGCTATGGCTACACCTTC
CASSEVGGYGYTF
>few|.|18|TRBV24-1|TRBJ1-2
TGTGCCACCAGTGATTTGACGCCGTTCCAGGTAGCTAACTATGGCTACACCTTC
CATSDLTPFQVANYGYTF
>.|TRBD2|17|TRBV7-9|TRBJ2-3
TGTGCCAGCAGCTTTCTCGAGCGGGGGTCGGGCACAGATACGCAGTATTTT
CASSFLERGSGTDTQYF
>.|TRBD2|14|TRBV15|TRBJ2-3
TGTACCACCAGCAGCGGGGGACTCACAGATACGCAGTATTTT
CTTSSGGLTDTQYF
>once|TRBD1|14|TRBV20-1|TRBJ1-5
TGCAGTGGGAGACAGGGGGGATTCGATCAGCCCCAGCATTTT
CSGRQGGFDQPQHF
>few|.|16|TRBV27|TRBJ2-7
TGTGCCAGCAGTTTTCTTAATTCTGCCAAAACCTACGAGCAGTACTTC
CASSFLNSAKTYEQYF
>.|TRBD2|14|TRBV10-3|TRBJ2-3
TGTGCCCCGTCGCCTCGGGGGGTCTTAGATACGCAGTATTTT
CAPSPRGVLDTQYF
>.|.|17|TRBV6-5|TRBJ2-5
TGTGCCAGCAGTTACTCGTCTGTACCTGGTGTGGAAGAGGCCCAGTACTTC
CASSYSSVPGVEEAQYF
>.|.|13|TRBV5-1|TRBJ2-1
TGCGCCAGCGGCGAAGCGGTGTACAATGAGCAGTTCTTC
CASGEAVYNEQFF
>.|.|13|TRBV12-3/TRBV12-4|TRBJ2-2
TGTGCCACTGGGCGGGGGAACACCGGGGAGCTGTTTTTT
CATGRGNTGELFF
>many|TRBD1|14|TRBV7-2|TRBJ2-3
TGTGCCAGCAGCCCGACAGGGGGCACAGATACGCAGTATTTT
CASSPTGGTDTQYF
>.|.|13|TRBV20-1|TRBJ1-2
TGCAGTGCTAGAGGGGACGCAAACCGTGGCTACACCTTC
CSARGDANRGYTF
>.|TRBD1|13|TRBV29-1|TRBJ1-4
TGCAGCGCTCGGGACAGGGGGCGAGAAAAACTGTTTTTT
CSARDRGREKLFF
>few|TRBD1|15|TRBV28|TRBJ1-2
TGTGCCACCCGTACCCGGGACAGCCGGAGGGATGGCTACACCTTC
CATRTRDSRRDGYTF
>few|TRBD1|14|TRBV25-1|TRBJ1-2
TGTGCCAGCAGCAGGGGGCCCATGAACTATGGCTACACCTTC
CASSRGPMNYGYTF
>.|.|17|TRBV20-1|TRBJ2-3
TGCAGTGCCGCGCATGAAGTAGGGGGAGGTCGGACAGATACGCAGTATTTT
CSAAHEVGGGRTDTQYF
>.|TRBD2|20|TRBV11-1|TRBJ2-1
TGTGCCAGCAGCTTATTGTACCCGCTAGCGGGGGGGACCACGGGGGATGAGCAGTTCTTC
CASSLLYPLAGGTTGDEQFF
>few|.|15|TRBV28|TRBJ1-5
TGTGCCATTCGGAGGGGCCCGTATAGCAATCAGCCCCAGCATTTT
CAIRRGPYSNQPQHF
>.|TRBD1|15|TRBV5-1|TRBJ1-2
TGCGCCAGCAGCCTTAATCTAGACAGGGTTAGTGGCTACACCTTC
CASSLNLDRVSGYTF
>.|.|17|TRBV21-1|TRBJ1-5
TGTGCCAGCAGCCCCAAGACAGGTCCTGATAGCAATCAGCCCCAGCATTTT
CASSPKTGPDSNQPQHF
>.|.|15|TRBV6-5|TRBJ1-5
TGTGCCAGCAGTCGGGGGGCGTATAGCAATCAGCCCCAGCATTTT
CASSRGAYSNQPQHF
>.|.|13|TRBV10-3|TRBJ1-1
TGTGCCATCGCGGGGGGATGGAACACTGAAGCTTTCTTT
CAIAGGWNTEAFF
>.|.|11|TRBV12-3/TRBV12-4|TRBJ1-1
TGTGCCAGCAGTTCGAACACTGAAGCTTTCTTT
CASSSNTEAFF
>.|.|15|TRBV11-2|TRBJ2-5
TGTGCCAGCAGCTTAGGGGTACAGGTGGAAGAGACCCAGTACTTC
CASSLGVQVEETQYF
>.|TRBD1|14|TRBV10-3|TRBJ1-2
TGTGCCATCAGTGAATTGAGGGGGCGCGATGGCTACACCTTC
CAISELRGRDGYTF
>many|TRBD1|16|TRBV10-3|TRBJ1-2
TGTGCCATCAGAGCCACGGGACAGCAGTTTGTGGATGGCTACACCTTC
CAIRATGQQFVDGYTF
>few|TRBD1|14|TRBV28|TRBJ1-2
TGTGCCAGCAGTCGGACAGGGGAAGGCTATGGCTACACCTTC
CASSRTGEGYGYTF
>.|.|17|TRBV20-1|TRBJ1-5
TGCAGTGCTAGGCCCCACGGGGGAGACCCCGGCAATCAGCCCCAGCATTTT
CSARPHGGDPGNQPQHF
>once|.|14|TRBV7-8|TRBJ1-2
TGTGCCAGCAGCTTAGGAGGGAAGGACTATGGCTACACCTTC
CASSLGGKDYGYTF
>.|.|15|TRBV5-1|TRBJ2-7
TGCGCCAGCAGCTTGGATGGGGGGGCCACCTACGAGCAGTACTTC
CASSLDGGATYEQYF
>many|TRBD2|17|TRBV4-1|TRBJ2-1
TGCGCCAGCAGCCAACCTCGCGGGGGGGGCTCCTACAATGAGCAGTTCTTC
CASSQPRGGGSYNEQFF
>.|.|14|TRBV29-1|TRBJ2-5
TGCAGCGTTGAAGATCTGGCTAGCCGTGAGACCCAGTACTTC
CSVEDLASRETQYF
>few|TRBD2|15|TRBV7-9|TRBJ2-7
TGTGCCAGCAGCGTGGGGGGGGGACTATCCTACGAGCAGTACTTC
CASSVGGGLSYEQYF
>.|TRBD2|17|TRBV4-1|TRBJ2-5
TGCGCCAGCAGCCAAGACCCAGCGGGGGCACTCCAAGAGACCCAGTACTTC
CASSQDPAGALQETQYF
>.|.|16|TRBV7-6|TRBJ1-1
TGTGCCAGCAGCTTAGCGTCGACAGCACCGGTAACTGAAGCTTTCTTT
CASSLASTAPVTEAFF
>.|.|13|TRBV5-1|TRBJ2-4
TGCGCCAGCAGCTCGGACGGGTGGAACATTCAGTACTTC
CASSSDGWNIQYF
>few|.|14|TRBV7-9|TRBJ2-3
TGTGCCAGCAGCTTAGTACAGAACACAGATACGCAGTATTTT
CASSLVQNTDTQYF
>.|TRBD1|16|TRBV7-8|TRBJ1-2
TGTGCCAGCAGCTTCCTCGCTAAGGACAGGGGTCTTGGCTACACCTTC
CASSFLAKDRGLGYTF
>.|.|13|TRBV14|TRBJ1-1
TGTGCCAGCAGCCAAGAGTTAGGGGCTGAAGCTTTCTTT
CASSQELGAEAFF
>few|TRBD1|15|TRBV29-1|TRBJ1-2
TGCAGCGTTGAGATAAAAGGGACAGAATCCTATGGCTACACCTTC
CSVEIKGTESYGYTF
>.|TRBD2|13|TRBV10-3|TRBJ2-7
TGTGCCATCAAGGGAGGGTACTCCTACGAGCAGTACTTC
CAIKGGYSYEQYF
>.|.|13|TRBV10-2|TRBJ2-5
TGCGCCAGCCGAGAGGCAGTTGGAGAGACCCAGTACTTC
CASREAVGETQYF
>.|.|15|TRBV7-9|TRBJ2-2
TGTGCCAGCAGCTTAGTTGAGAGGGACACCGGGGAGCTGTTTTTT
CASSLVERDTGELFF